The T cell receptor (beta chain) under discussion was sequenced for a study of T cell responses to AZD1222 COVID-19 vaccine. The CDR3 is 14 amino acids. With V trimmed by 3 bases and J by 2 bases, 0 bases remained unmatched. Germline CDR1 reads LNHNV; CDR2 reads YYDKDF (reference sequence). Study-wide points: Most donors were white British and more were female, and clonal diversity was possibly underestimated. Mapped onto spike, vaccine-associated CD4 TCRs spanned it and were dominant at 160-218 and 743-854.

Concerning this clone: Its specificity is not known.

Using immunoSEQ multiplex PCR, the repertoire was profiled, and TCRdb retains in-frame clones only, with some absent. This sample yields 120,000 or so clones, of which roughly 82% are seen a single time; 25% to 35% belongs to the top ten. The genes are TRBV15 and TRBJ1-5; TRBD1 aligns across 8 bases. The input for sequencing was peripheral blood, taken 28 days after the second AZD1222 dose. This receptor was identified in an adult who received the AZD1222 COVID-19 vaccine. The CDR3 protein is CATSRTGGNQPQHF. DNA for the CDR3: TGTGCCACCAGCAGGACAGGGGGCAATCAGCCCCAGCATTTT.